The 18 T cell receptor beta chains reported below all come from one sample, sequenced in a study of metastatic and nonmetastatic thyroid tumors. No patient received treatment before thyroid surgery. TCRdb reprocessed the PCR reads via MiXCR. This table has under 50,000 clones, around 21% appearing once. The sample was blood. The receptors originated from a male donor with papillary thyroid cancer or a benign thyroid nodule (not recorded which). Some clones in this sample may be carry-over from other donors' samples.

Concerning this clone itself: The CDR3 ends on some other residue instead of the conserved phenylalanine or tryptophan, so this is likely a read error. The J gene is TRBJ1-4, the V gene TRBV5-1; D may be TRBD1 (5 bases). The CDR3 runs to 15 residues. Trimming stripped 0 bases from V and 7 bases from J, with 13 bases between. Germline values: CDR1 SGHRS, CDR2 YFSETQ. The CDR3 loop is CASSLAWGGSEKLFS. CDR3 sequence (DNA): TGCGCCAGCAGCTTGGCCTGGGGGGGTAGTGAAAAACTGTTTTCT.

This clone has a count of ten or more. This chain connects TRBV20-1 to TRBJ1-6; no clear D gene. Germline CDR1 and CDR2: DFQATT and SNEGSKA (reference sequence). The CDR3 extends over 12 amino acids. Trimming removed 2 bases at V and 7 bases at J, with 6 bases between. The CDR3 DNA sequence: TGCAGTGCTAGACAACGGAATTCACCCCTCCACTTT. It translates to CSARQRNSPLHF.

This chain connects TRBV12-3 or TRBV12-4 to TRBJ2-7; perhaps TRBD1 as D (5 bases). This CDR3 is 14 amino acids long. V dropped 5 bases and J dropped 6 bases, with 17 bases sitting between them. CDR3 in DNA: TGTGCCAGCAGTCCTGGGGCCTCCATTGTCGAGCAGTACTTC. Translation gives CASSPGASIVEQYF.

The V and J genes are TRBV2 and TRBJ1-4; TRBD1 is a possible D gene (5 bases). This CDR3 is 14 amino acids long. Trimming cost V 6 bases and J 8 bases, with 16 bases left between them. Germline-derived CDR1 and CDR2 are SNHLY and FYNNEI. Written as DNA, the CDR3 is TGTGCCAGCAGGACTCCGGGACTGGTAGAAAAACTGTTTTTT. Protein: CASRTPGLVEKLFF.

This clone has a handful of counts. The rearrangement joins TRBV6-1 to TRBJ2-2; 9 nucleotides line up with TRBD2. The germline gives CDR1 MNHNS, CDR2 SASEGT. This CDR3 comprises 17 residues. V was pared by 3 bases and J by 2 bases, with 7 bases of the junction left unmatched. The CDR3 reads CASSEFGTSKNTGELFF. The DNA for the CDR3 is TGTGCCAGCAGTGAGTTCGGGACTAGCAAAAACACCGGGGAGCTGTTTTTT.

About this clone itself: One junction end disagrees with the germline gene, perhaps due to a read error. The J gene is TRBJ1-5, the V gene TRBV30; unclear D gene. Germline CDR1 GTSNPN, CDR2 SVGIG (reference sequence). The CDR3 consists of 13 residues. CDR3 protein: CAWSPSKSQPQDF. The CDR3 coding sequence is TGTGCCTGGAGTCCCTCCAAGTCTCAGCCCCAGGATTTT. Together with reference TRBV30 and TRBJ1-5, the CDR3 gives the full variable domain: SQTIHQWPATLVQPVGSPLSLECTVEGTSNPNLYWYRQAAGRGLQLLFYSVGIGQISSEVPQNLSASRPQDRQFILSSKKLLLSDSGFYLCAWSPSKSQPQDFGDGTRLSIL.

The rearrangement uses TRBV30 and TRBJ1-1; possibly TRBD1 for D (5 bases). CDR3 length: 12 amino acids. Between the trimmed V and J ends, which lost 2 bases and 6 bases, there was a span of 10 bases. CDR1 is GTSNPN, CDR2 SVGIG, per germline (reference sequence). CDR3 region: CAWSPTGPEAFF. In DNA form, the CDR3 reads TGTGCCTGGAGTCCTACAGGACCTGAAGCTTTCTTT.

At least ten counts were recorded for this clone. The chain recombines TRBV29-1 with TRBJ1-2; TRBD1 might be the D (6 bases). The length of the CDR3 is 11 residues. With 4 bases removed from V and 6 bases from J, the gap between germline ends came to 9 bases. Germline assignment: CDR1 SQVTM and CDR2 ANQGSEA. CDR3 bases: TGCAGCGTTGGATCAGGGGATGGCTACACCTTC. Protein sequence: CSVGSGDGYTF.

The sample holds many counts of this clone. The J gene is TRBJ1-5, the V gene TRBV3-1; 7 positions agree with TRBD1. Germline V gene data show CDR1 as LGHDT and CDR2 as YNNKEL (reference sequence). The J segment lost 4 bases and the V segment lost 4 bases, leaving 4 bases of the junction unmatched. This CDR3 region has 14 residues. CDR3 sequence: CASSRGTVNQPQHF. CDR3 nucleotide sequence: TGTGCCAGCAGCCGGGGGACAGTAAATCAGCCCCAGCATTTT.

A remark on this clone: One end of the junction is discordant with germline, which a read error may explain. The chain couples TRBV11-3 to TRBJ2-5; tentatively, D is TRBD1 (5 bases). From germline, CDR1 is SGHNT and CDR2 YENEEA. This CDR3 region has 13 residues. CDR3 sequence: CSSTPRQQETQYF. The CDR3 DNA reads TGTTCCAGCACCCCGCGACAGCAAGAGACCCAGTACTTC.

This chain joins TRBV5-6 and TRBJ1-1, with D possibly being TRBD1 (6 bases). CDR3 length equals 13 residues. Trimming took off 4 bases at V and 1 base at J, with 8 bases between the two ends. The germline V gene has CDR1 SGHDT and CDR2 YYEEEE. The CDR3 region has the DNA TGTGCCAGCAGCACGGGACAGAACACTGAAGCTTTCTTT. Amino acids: CASSTGQNTEAFF.

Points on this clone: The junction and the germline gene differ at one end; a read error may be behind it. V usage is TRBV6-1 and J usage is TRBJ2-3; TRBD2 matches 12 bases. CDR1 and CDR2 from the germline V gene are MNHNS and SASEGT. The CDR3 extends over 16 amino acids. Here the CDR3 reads CASRRLAGDYTATLYF. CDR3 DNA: TGTGCCAGCCGAAGACTAGCGGGGGATTATACAGCTACGCTGTATTTT.

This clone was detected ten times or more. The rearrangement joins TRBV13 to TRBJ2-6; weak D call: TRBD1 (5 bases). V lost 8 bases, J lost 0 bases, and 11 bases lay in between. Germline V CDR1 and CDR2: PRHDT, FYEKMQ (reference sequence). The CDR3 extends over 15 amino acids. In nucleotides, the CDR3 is TGTGCCAGCGATCAGGGAAACTCTGGGGCCAACGTCCTGACTTTC. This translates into CASDQGNSGANVLTF.

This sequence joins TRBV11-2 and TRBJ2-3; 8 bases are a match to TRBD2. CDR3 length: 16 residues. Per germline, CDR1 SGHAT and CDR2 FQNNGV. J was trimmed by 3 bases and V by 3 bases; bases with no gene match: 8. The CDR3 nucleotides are TGTGCCAGCAGCTTTACCGGGACTAGGCTTACAGATACGCAGTATTTT. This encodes CASSFTGTRLTDTQYF.

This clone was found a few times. The CDR3 region is CASSLGGSLTYTQYF. Written as DNA, the CDR3 is TGCGCCAGCAGCTTGGGCGGCAGCCTGACCTATACGCAGTATTTT. This rearrangement joins TRBV5-1 to TRBJ2-3; D unresolved. CDR1 and CDR2 (germline): SGHRS, YFSETQ. Trimming left V 0 bases short and J 7 bases short, with 15 bases between. The CDR3 loop spans 15 amino acids.

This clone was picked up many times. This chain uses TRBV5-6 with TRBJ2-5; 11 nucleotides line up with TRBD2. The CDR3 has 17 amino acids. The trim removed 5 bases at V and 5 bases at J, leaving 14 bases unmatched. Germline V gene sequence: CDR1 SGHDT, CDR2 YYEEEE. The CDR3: CASSEVLAGGREETQYF. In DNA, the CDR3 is TGTGCCAGCAGTGAGGTCCTAGCGGGGGGCCGGGAGGAGACCCAGTACTTC.

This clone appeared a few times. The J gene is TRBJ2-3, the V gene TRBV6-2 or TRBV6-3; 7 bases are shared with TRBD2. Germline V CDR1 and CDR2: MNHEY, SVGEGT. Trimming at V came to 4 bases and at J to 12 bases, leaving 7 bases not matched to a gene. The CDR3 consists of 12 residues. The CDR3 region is CASSSEAGRQYF. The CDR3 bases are TGTGCCAGCAGTTCCGAAGCGGGGCGCCAGTATTTT.

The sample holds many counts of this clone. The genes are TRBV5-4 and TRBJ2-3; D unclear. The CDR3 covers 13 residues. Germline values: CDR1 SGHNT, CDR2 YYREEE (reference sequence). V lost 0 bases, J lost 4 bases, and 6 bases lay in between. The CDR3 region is CASSLAGPDTQYF. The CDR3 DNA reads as TGTGCCAGCAGCTTGGCGGGCCCAGATACGCAGTATTTT.